This is a list of T cell receptor beta chains from one sample in a study of technical replicates of blood from a handful of donors. Libraries were prepared by immunoSEQ multiplex PCR; TCRdb keeps only in-frame clonotypes and omits some of them. Of about 84,000 clones in the sample, approximately 93% were seen once. Sequencing was performed on T cells isolated from PBMCs. The source of these receptors is a human donor in good health. Each CDR3 is given without its conserved first and last residue. The size of a clone is reported for some rows only, either as once, few or many, or as a class for expanded clones.

>-|TRBV7-6|TRBJ2-1
ASSPEGTPSSYNEQF
>-|TRBV7-8|TRBJ2-7
ASFPLDGTTSPYEQY
>-|TRBV7-6|TRBJ2-7
ASSTAGQGPTYEQY
>-|TRBV14|TRBJ2-1
ASSSGLADEQF
>once|TRBV27|TRBJ1-2
ASSLIPGGGRGYT
>-|TRBV11-3|TRBJ2-7
ASSDTTSGVTYEQY
>-|TRBV6-6|TRBJ1-5
ASYLPGQPQH
>-|TRBV6-1|TRBJ1-5
ASSAMTGSNQPQH
>-|TRBV28|TRBJ1-1
ASSRGQGSEAF
>-|TRBV15|TRBJ2-7
ATSRDSLTVSSYEQY
>-|TRBV27|TRBJ2-7
ASRLSGPLREQY
>-|TRBV5-4|TRBJ2-7
ASSFVGGQLVTYEQY